This TCR beta chain was retrieved from a study of CD8 T cells in ankylosing spondylitis. On this clonotype itself: As yet, its antigen is unknown.

General study results and limits: Previously reported in reactive arthritis synovial fluid and blood were some of the motif variants.

Preparation of TCR beta libraries was done by quantitative 5'-RACE with molecular barcodes. TCRdb ran MiXCR on the 5' RACE reads and lists one entry per CDR3 protein. Counted here are roughly 180,000 distinct CDR3 sequences, around 13% occurring once; the ten biggest clones make up 16%. Germline-derived CDR1 and CDR2 are SGHAT and FQNNGV. Trimming left V 5 bases short and J 3 bases short, with 17 bases between. CDR3 length equals 15 residues. V gene TRBV11-2 combines with J gene TRBJ2-7; D is perhaps TRBD1 (6 bases). This receptor was obtained from a male donor with ankylosing spondylitis or in good health (not recorded which). Material for sequencing was blood, either unsorted or a sorted T cell fraction (not recorded which). The CDR3 DNA reads TGTGCCAGCAGCACATACCGGGACAACATCTACGAGCAGTACTTC. Its translation: CASSTYRDNIYEQYF.